The clone carrying this T cell receptor beta chain was observed a single time. The CDR3 has 10 amino acids. Trimming left V 7 bases short and J 14 bases short, with 15 bases between. Germline values: CDR1 SGDLS, CDR2 YYNGEE. Grouping used clinical history reported by participants in a survey and questionnaire. The data were obtained in a study of blood T cell repertoires in COVID-19. Using immunoSEQ multiplex PCR, the repertoire was profiled, and TCRdb retains in-frame clones only, with some absent. The sample contains approximately 160,000 clones, approximately 87% of which appear only once. This receptor was obtained from a woman aged 45-60 years who had recovered from COVID-19. Material for sequencing was PBMCs or T cells enriched from blood (not recorded which). This chain uses TRBV9 with TRBJ1-1; D gene uncertain. The CDR3 sequence: CASLASRGFF. CDR3 DNA: TGTGCCAGCCTCGCTTCTCGCGGCTTCTTT.